This T cell receptor (beta chain) was identified during a study of PD-1 blockade in classical Hodgkin lymphoma. Study-wide points: Reported baseline diversity: healthy donors highest, relapsed/refractory patients lowest. The drivers behind the repertoire differences, possibly disease activity or prior therapy, remain undefined.

On this clone itself: Its target is unknown.

Documented time point: newly diagnosed, previously untreated cHL patient sample. CD4+ T cells were purified from thawed PBMCs by magnetic negative selection. Newly diagnosed, untreated classical Hodgkin lymphoma PBMCs provided comparison. V shed 7 bases and J shed 1 base, with 10 bases lying between them. CDR3 length: 14 amino acids. Germline V lookup: CDR1 MNHNY, CDR2 SVGAGI (reference sequence). TCRdb keeps only in-frame clones here, not all; method: immunoSEQ multiplex PCR. The table shows about 32,000 clones, with about 85% occurring only once. V usage is TRBV6-6 and J usage is TRBJ2-2; D call uncertain. The material sequenced was CD4+ T cells from blood. This TCR was recovered from a human donor with classical Hodgkin lymphoma. CDR3 protein: CASTKSLNTGELFF. The CDR3, as DNA: TGTGCCAGCACCAAGAGCCTGAACACCGGGGAGCTGTTTTTT.